This TCR beta chain was recorded in a study of OX40 agonist ivuxolimab in advanced cancers. Autoimmune disease history or systemic immunosuppression led to patients being barred. In this sample, this clone turned up a few times. From germline, CDR1 is SGHTA and CDR2 FQGNSA. Trimming left V 5 bases short and J 0 bases short, with 13 bases between. The length of the CDR3 is 16 residues. Clones were sequenced by immunoSEQ multiplex PCR, and TCRdb holds only the in-frame ones, with some missing. The sample comprises several thousand clones, about 80% of which are singletons, and around 25% rests with the top ten.

The sequence was obtained from an adult with an advanced solid tumor such as melanoma, head and neck, liver or kidney cancer. The material was CD4+ or CD8+ T cells sorted from blood, obtained in a trial of the OX40 agonist ivuxolimab. This sequence joins TRBV7-2 and TRBJ1-4; no definite D call. CDR3: CASSLQAPATNEKLFF. Written as DNA, the CDR3 is TGTGCCAGCAGCCTCCAAGCTCCTGCAACTAATGAAAAACTGTTTTTT.